The 13 T cell receptor beta chains below were found in one sample sequenced in a study of beta chain features in type 1 diabetes. Study-level results: Shorter TCRB CDR3s, moderately but significantly so, were found in Type 1 diabetes patients in all four CD4+ subsets.

TCRB transcripts that were expressed got sequenced, as all of the isolated RNA had been reverse transcribed. Sequenced by immunoSEQ multiplex PCR; TCRdb stores in-frame clones only, minus some. Counted here are about 250,000 clones, 11% occurring once; the ten biggest clones make up 0.017%. Their specific antigens are unknown. The sample taken for sequencing was naive CD4+ T cells from blood. The receptors shown here come from a man younger than 40 with type 1 diabetes.

This rearrangement joins TRBV29-1 to TRBJ2-1; possible D gene TRBD1, 5 bases. The CDR3 runs 13 residues. V was cut by 6 bases and J by 1 base, with 10 bases left in between. Germline assignment: CDR1 SQVTM and CDR2 ANQGSEA. The CDR3 region is CSVFQGSYNEQFF. As DNA, the CDR3 is TGCAGCGTCTTCCAGGGTTCCTACAATGAGCAGTTCTTC.

Only a few counts were recorded for this clone. This chain links TRBV7-9 with TRBJ1-5; 7 bases map to TRBD1. This CDR3 has 16 amino acids. J was trimmed by 7 bases and V by 1 base; bases with no gene match: 10. Germline lookup yields CDR1 SEHNR and CDR2 FQNEAQ (reference sequence). The CDR3 nucleotides read TGTGCCAGCAGCTTAGATGGGGCAGGGGGAGGACAGCCCCAGCATTTT. This translates into CASSLDGAGGGQPQHF.

This clone was seen more than once but under ten times. V usage is TRBV2 and J usage is TRBJ2-5; 10 bases align to TRBD2. Germline CDR1 SNHLY, CDR2 FYNNEI. The J segment lost 5 bases and the V segment lost 9 bases, leaving 12 bases of the junction unmatched. The CDR3 runs to 15 residues. The chain's CDR3 is CASSGSGGAGETQYF. As DNA, the CDR3 is TGTGCCAGTTCTGGAAGCGGGGGGGCCGGGGAGACCCAGTACTTC. The full variable domain, with the rest looked up from reference TRBV2 and TRBJ2-5, is EPEVTQTPSHQVTQMGQEVILRCVPISNHLYFYWYRQILGQKVEFLVSFYNNEISEKSEIFDDQFSVERPDGSNFTLKIRSTKLEDSAMYFCASSGSGGAGETQYFGPGTRLLVL.

In DNA, the CDR3 is TGTGCCAGCAGCTTAACGAGCTCCTACAATGAGCAGTTCTTC. Its translation: CASSLTSSYNEQFF. The V gene is TRBV2, the J gene TRBJ2-1, with D hard to call. V was trimmed by 6 bases and J by 0 bases, leaving 9 bases between them. Looked up from germline, CDR1 is SNHLY and CDR2 is FYNNEI. The CDR3 loop spans 14 amino acids.

The CDR3 DNA sequence: TGCGCCAGCAGACCGGGACTAGCGAGGAATGAGCAGTTCTTC. This encodes CASRPGLARNEQFF. The rearrangement joins TRBV5-1 to TRBJ2-1; 10 bases map to TRBD2. Germline V gene sequence: CDR1 SGHRS, CDR2 YFSETQ. The V and J ends lost 5 bases and 7 bases, in that order; junction bases with no gene match: 6. This CDR3 is 14 amino acids long.

This clone appeared a few times. The V call is TRBV7-3, the J call TRBJ2-7, with D tentatively TRBD2 (5 bases). The V gene lost 5 bases and the J gene lost 0 bases, with 11 bases spanning the gap. This CDR3 has 14 residues. Per germline, CDR1 SGHTA and CDR2 FQGTGA. CDR3 residues: CASSPSRDSYEQYF. CDR3 nucleotide sequence: TGTGCCAGCAGCCCAAGTCGGGACTCCTACGAGCAGTACTTC.

In DNA, the CDR3 is TGTGCCATCAGTGGCGGCAGAGCCTACGAGCAGTACTTC. It translates to CAISGGRAYEQYF. The chain recombines TRBV10-3 with TRBJ2-7; D not certain. The CDR3 spans 13 residues. Germline V gene data show CDR1 as ENHRY and CDR2 as SYGVKD. V lost 4 bases, J lost 2 bases, and 9 bases lay in between.

A few counts support this clone. The rearrangement joins TRBV2 to TRBJ1-2, with 8 positions matching TRBD1. Germline V gives CDR1 SNHLY, CDR2 FYNNEI. With 2 bases clipped from V and 13 bases from J, the junction kept 15 bases outside the gene matches. This CDR3 has 15 residues. The CDR3 DNA sequence: TGTGCCAGCAGTGAACTTTTGACAGGGGCCTTCCCCCGCACCTTC. Its translation is CASSELLTGAFPRTF.

This clone was picked up a small number of times. The rearrangement joins TRBV7-3 to TRBJ1-2; 7 positions match TRBD1. The V gene end was trimmed by 5 bases and the J gene end by 5 bases; junction bases not matched to a gene: 8. The germline V gene has CDR1 SGHTA and CDR2 FQGTGA. The CDR3 totals 14 residues. The CDR3 DNA reads TGTGCCAGCAGCCGTGGGACAGATCCTTATGGCTACACCTTC. It encodes CASSRGTDPYGYTF.

The chain couples TRBV25-1 to TRBJ1-6; D is uncertain. Germline V gene data show CDR1 as MGHDK and CDR2 as SYGVNS. The CDR3 consists of 13 residues. V dropped 1 base and J dropped 12 bases, with 10 bases sitting between them. The DNA of the CDR3 is TGTGCCAGCAGTGAATTGTTGCGGGGACCCCTCCACTTT. As protein: CASSELLRGPLHF.

The chain couples TRBV23-1 to TRBJ2-7; 8 bases map to TRBD1. TRBV23-1 is an ORF; its function is uncertain. V lost 7 bases to trimming and J lost 5 bases; unmatched junction nucleotides: 13. The CDR3 consists of 15 residues. CDR3 nucleotide sequence: TGCGCCAGCAACCCGACGGACAGGGTCACTCACGAGCAGTACTTC. Protein product: CASNPTDRVTHEQYF.

This clone turned up a few times. The chain has TRBV7-9 and TRBJ2-7, with 8 bases lining up with TRBD2. Germline trimming cut 5 bases from V and 7 bases from J; bases unmatched to any gene: 13. Germline V lookup: CDR1 SEHNR, CDR2 FQNEAQ (reference sequence). This CDR3 comprises 15 residues. The CDR3 spells CASSPWPLAVGEQYF. CDR3 nucleotides: TGTGCCAGCAGCCCCTGGCCACTAGCGGTAGGGGAGCAGTACTTC.

This clone has only a few counts. This chain connects TRBV5-4 to TRBJ2-5; 9 bases fit TRBD2. The V segment lost 4 bases and the J segment 3 bases; nucleotides outside the gene matches: 4. The CDR3 covers 14 residues. Per germline, CDR1 SGHNT and CDR2 YYREEE (reference sequence). CDR3 loop: CASSAGLAKETQYF. CDR3 DNA: TGTGCCAGCAGCGCGGGACTAGCCAAAGAGACCCAGTACTTC.